This paragraph covers one TCR beta chain sequence. The target antigen is unknown. Detection sensitivity for ex vivo total memory CD4+ was one cell in 200,000. Using immunoSEQ multiplex PCR, the repertoire was profiled, and TCRdb retains in-frame clones only, with some absent. This table has 25,000 to 30,000 clones, approximately 80% appearing once. The entry originates in a study of human CD4 T cells and Enterobacteriaceae. All CD4+ cells other than CD45RA+CCR7+CD95- naive cells were sorted as memory, over 95% pure. Sorting first excluded CD8+, CD14+, CD16+, CD56+, CD19+ and CD25-bright cells. Study conclusions and caveats: Ex vivo, broadly cross-reactive clonotypes appeared more expanded than specific ones.

Sequencing was done on a sample of memory CD4+ T cells from blood. This TCR was recovered from a human donor in good health.

CDR3 protein: CASSLGTGGNEQYF. CDR3 bases: TGTGCCAGCAGTTTAGGGACAGGGGGAAACGAGCAGTACTTC. The chain links TRBV27 to TRBJ2-7, with 11 bases matching TRBD1. V dropped 2 bases and J dropped 5; count of bases not matched to a gene: 2. CDR3 length: 14 residues. Germline assignment: CDR1 MNHEY and CDR2 SMNVEV (reference sequence).